Presented here are 20 T cell receptor beta chains from one specimen sequenced in a study of PD-1 blockade in mismatch repair-deficient tumors. Some clones are missing from TCRdb's copy, which holds only in-frame ones; the method was immunoSEQ multiplex PCR. The profile shows about 63,000 clones, approximately 89% of them singletons. Sequences were derived from peripheral blood, sampled 52 weeks after starting pembrolizumab. These receptors came from an adult with mismatch repair-deficient cancer.

The chain couples TRBV5-1 to TRBJ2-3; 13 positions match TRBD2. The CDR3 runs 16 residues. In germline, CDR1 is SGHRS, CDR2 YFSETQ. J was trimmed by 2 bases and V by 2 bases; bases with no gene match: 2. CDR3 sequence: CASSFGTSGITDTQYF. The CDR3, as DNA: TGCGCCAGCAGCTTTGGGACTAGCGGGATCACAGATACGCAGTATTTT.

The chain is built from TRBV29-1 and TRBJ2-2, with TRBD1 matching 8 bases. V shed 3 bases and J 6 bases; nucleotides not matched to a gene: 9. CDR3 size: 15 residues. CDR1 is SQVTM and CDR2 is ANQGSEA in the germline V gene. The CDR3 region has the DNA TGCAGCGTTGAGACCGGACAGGGATCGGCCGGGGAGCTGTTTTTT. This encodes CSVETGQGSAGELFF.

V usage is TRBV30 and J usage is TRBJ2-7, with TRBD1 as a possible D gene (6 bases). CDR3 size: 13 residues. CDR1 GTSNPN and CDR2 SVGIG come from the germline V gene (reference sequence). With 2 bases removed from V and 5 bases from J, the gap between germline ends came to 13 bases. CDR3 bases: TGTGCCTGGAGTCAGGGGTCCCTCAACGAGCAGTACTTC. Translated, it gives CAWSQGSLNEQYF.

V and J are TRBV7-8 and TRBJ2-2, with D unresolved. V lost 5 bases, J lost 5 bases, and 12 bases lay in between. Germline V gene lookup returns CDR1 SGHVS and CDR2 FQNEAQ. The CDR3 is made up of 14 amino acids. This chain's CDR3 is CASSPGLGTGELFF. The DNA for the CDR3 is TGTGCCAGCAGCCCCGGGTTGGGGACCGGGGAGCTGTTTTTT.

The rearrangement links TRBV5-1 to TRBJ2-3; 7 bases are a match to TRBD1. J gave up 4 bases and V 5 bases, and 10 bases lay outside the gene matches. This CDR3 comprises 15 residues. Germline CDR1 and CDR2: SGHRS and YFSETQ. This CDR3 is CASSNGEGAADTQYF. CDR3 DNA: TGCGCCAGCAGTAACGGTGAGGGGGCAGCAGATACGCAGTATTTT.

In DNA form, the CDR3 reads TGTGCCTGGAGTGTGTCTTTCAGGGCTGGAAACACCATATATTTT. Residues: CAWSVSFRAGNTIYF. The rearrangement joins TRBV30 to TRBJ1-3; possibly TRBD1 for D (5 bases). Germline V gene lookup returns CDR1 GTSNPN and CDR2 SVGIG (reference sequence). Trimming shortened V by 0 bases and J by 2 bases, and 11 bases separated the two germline ends. The CDR3 covers 15 residues.

The gene calls are TRBV28 and TRBJ2-7; 15 bases are shared with TRBD2. CDR1 and CDR2 (germline): MDHEN, SYDVKM. V was pared by 3 bases and J by 4 bases, with 1 base of the junction left unmatched. The CDR3 has 15 residues. The CDR3 loop reads CASSLGTSGRYEQYF. CDR3 bases: TGTGCCAGCAGTTTGGGGACTAGCGGGAGGTACGAGCAGTACTTC.

The gene calls are TRBV18 and TRBJ1-1; a possible D gene is TRBD1 (6 bases). Germline CDR1 and CDR2: KGHSH and LQKENI. The CDR3 is made up of 15 amino acids. V was clipped by 4 bases and J by 7 bases, with 19 bases between them. The CDR3 region has the DNA TGTGCCAGCTCACTGAGGGACACCGAAGGGAATGAAGCTTTCTTT. The encoded protein is CASSLRDTEGNEAFF.

The V and J genes are TRBV19 and TRBJ1-5; D not certain. The V gene lost 3 bases and the J gene lost 5 bases, with 14 bases spanning the gap. This CDR3 has 15 amino acids. Germline V gene lookup returns CDR1 LNHDA and CDR2 SQIVND (reference sequence). The CDR3 bases are TGTGCCAGTAGTATTTTGGCGGGGTATCATCAGCCCCAGCATTTT. Translated, it gives CASSILAGYHQPQHF.

This sequence joins TRBV28 and TRBJ1-1; weak D call: TRBD1 (6 bases). The CDR3 is made up of 16 amino acids. V lost 3 bases and J 8 bases, leaving 22 bases between the germline ends. Germline CDR1 reads MDHEN; CDR2 reads SYDVKM. The CDR3 DNA sequence: TGTGCCAGCAGTTTGCCCCCAGGGGCCCTGAACTCGGAAGCTTTCTTT. Protein product: CASSLPPGALNSEAFF.

The J gene is TRBJ2-7, the V gene TRBV19, with TRBD2 matching over 15 bases. Germline V gives CDR1 LNHDA, CDR2 SQIVND (reference sequence). The CDR3 is made up of 15 amino acids. Trimming took 5 bases from V and 4 from J; bases not matched to a gene: 3. CDR3 bases: TGTGCCAGTAGTTGGACTAGCGGGAGGGCTTACGAGCAGTACTTC. Protein product: CASSWTSGRAYEQYF.

This clone was recorded only once. In the same sample, other DNA sequences code for this CDR3. This rearrangement joins TRBV5-1 to TRBJ2-5; D is uncertain. This CDR3 has 11 residues. V lost 2 bases to trimming and J lost 4 bases, with 3 bases between them. Germline loops: CDR1 SGHRS, CDR2 YFSETQ. CDR3 in DNA: TGCGCCAGCAGCTTCCGAGAGACCCAGTACTTC. This translates into CASSFRETQYF.

This chain links TRBV30 with TRBJ2-7, with 10 bases aligning to TRBD2. The CDR3 totals 15 residues. With 3 bases clipped from V and 4 bases from J, the junction kept 9 bases outside the gene matches. In germline, CDR1 is GTSNPN, CDR2 SVGIG (reference sequence). The CDR3 sequence is CAWSAPGLAVYEQYF. Written as DNA, the CDR3 is TGTGCCTGGAGCGCACCCGGACTAGCGGTTTACGAGCAGTACTTC.

The chain couples TRBV5-4 to TRBJ2-2; 11 nucleotides line up with TRBD2. This CDR3 is built from 17 residues. With 0 bases clipped from V and 5 bases from J, the junction kept 6 bases outside the gene matches. Per germline, CDR1 SGHNT and CDR2 YYREEE (reference sequence). CDR3 sequence reads: CASSLAGTSGWTGELFF. The DNA of the CDR3 is TGTGCCAGCAGCTTGGCCGGGACTAGCGGATGGACCGGGGAGCTGTTTTTT. Full variable domain (outside the CDR3, taken from reference TRBV5-4 and TRBJ2-2): ETGVTQSPTHLIKTRGQQVTLRCSSQSGHNTVSWYQQALGQGPQFIFQYYREEENGRGNFPPRFSGLQFPNYSSELNVNALELDDSALYLCASSLAGTSGWTGELFFGEGSRLTVL.

J is TRBJ1-1 and V is TRBV27; D is unresolved. V dropped 3 bases and J dropped 6 bases, with 11 bases sitting between them. The CDR3 covers 13 residues. Germline CDR1 and CDR2: MNHEY and SMNVEV (reference sequence). The CDR3 DNA reads TGTGCCAGCAGTTTTGGGGTTAAGGCTGAAGCTTTCTTT. This gives the protein CASSFGVKAEAFF.

V is TRBV27 and J is TRBJ2-1; no definite D call. Germline-derived CDR1 and CDR2 are MNHEY and SMNVEV (reference sequence). V lost 5 bases and J 6 bases, leaving 8 bases between the germline ends. This CDR3 contains 12 residues. Here the CDR3 DNA reads TGTGCCAGCAGTCCACAGCCCAATGAGCAGTTCTTC. Amino acid sequence: CASSPQPNEQFF.

This clone was counted only a few times. V gene TRBV30 combines with J gene TRBJ2-7, with TRBD1 matching 10 bases. The CDR3 contains 13 residues. The V and J ends lost 4 bases and 4 bases, in that order; junction bases with no gene match: 4. Germline V lookup: CDR1 GTSNPN, CDR2 SVGIG (reference sequence). The CDR3: CAWTPGQGYEQYF. The CDR3 nucleotides are TGTGCCTGGACCCCGGGACAGGGGTACGAGCAGTACTTC.

The V and J genes are TRBV7-2 and TRBJ2-7; no reliable D call. V was clipped by 1 base and J by 5 bases, with 6 bases between them. The CDR3 has 12 amino acids. The germline CDR1 and CDR2 sequences are SGHTA and FQGNSA. In DNA, the CDR3 is TGTGCCAGCAGCTTAGATGCGGACGAGCAGTACTTC. Translating it yields CASSLDADEQYF.

The V call is TRBV19, the J call TRBJ2-2, with 10 bases fitting TRBD1. Trimming removed 0 bases from V and 1 base from J; junction bases left unmatched: 11. The V gene's germline CDR1 is LNHDA and CDR2 SQIVND (reference sequence). There are 20 residues in the CDR3. The CDR3 nucleotides read TGTGCCAGTAGTATAGAGTATGGCGGGACAGGGGTGGGGAACACCGGGGAGCTGTTTTTT. It encodes CASSIEYGGTGVGNTGELFF.

This chain links TRBV27 with TRBJ2-7; 8 positions match TRBD2. Losses at the gene ends were 5 bases for V and 5 bases for J; bases not matched to a gene: 11. The CDR3 spans 15 residues. CDR1 MNHEY and CDR2 SMNVEV come from the germline V gene (reference sequence). DNA of the CDR3: TGTGCCAGCAGTCGAAGCGCTAGCGGGCCCCACGAGCAGTACTTC. This translates into CASSRSASGPHEQYF.